Shown below are 24 T cell receptor beta chains from a single sample sequenced in a study of cytomegalovirus exposure and HLA in healthy donors. Primers for the PCR totalled 60 Vbeta and 13 Jbeta. Sequenced by immunoSEQ multiplex PCR; TCRdb stores in-frame clones only, minus some. The sample lists around 130,000 clones; about 75% were seen once. Sequenced material: PBMCs. All receptors come from a woman aged 30 to 39 in good health and CMV-seronegative.

This clone has just one count. The rearrangement uses TRBV7-9 and TRBJ1-6; 8 bases match TRBD1. The CDR3 sequence is 16 residues long. V gave up 0 bases and J gave up 8 bases; unmatched junction bases: 6. CDR1 is SEHNR, CDR2 FQNEAQ, per germline (reference sequence). CDR3 amino acids: CASSLAGTGRDSPLHF. As DNA, the CDR3 is TGTGCCAGCAGCTTAGCCGGGACAGGACGAGATTCACCCCTCCACTTT.

The gene calls are TRBV7-2 and TRBJ2-1; 7 positions match TRBD2. The CDR3 consists of 18 residues. CDR1 is SGHTA and CDR2 is FQGNSA in the germline V gene. Trimming cost V 2 bases and J 0 bases; bases outside gene matches: 10. Here the CDR3 DNA reads TGTGCCAGCAGCTTATTTTCACTAGCGCTGAGCTCCTACAATGAGCAGTTCTTC. Translating it yields CASSLFSLALSSYNEQFF.

The chain uses TRBV5-6 and TRBJ2-5; maybe TRBD1 (6 bases). The CDR3 covers 14 residues. Germline V gene data show CDR1 as SGHDT and CDR2 as YYEEEE. V lost 0 bases and J 4 bases, leaving 10 bases between the germline ends. CDR3 DNA sequence: TGTGCCAGCAGCTTGGGGGGGCGCGCAGAGACCCAGTACTTC. Protein: CASSLGGRAETQYF.

The rearrangement uses TRBV10-3 and TRBJ2-7, with a tentative D call TRBD1 (6 bases). V was clipped by 11 bases and J by 8 bases, with 19 bases between them. The CDR3 totals 12 residues. Per the germline V gene, CDR1 is ENHRY and CDR2 is SYGVKD. The CDR3: CASNRPQGQQYF. The DNA for the CDR3 is TGTGCCTCCAACCGCCCCCAGGGGCAGCAGTACTTC.

This clone came up once. This rearrangement joins TRBV7-9 to TRBJ2-5; TRBD1 agrees at 9 bases. Germline V gene sequence: CDR1 SEHNR, CDR2 FQNEAQ (reference sequence). This CDR3 is built from 15 residues. V was clipped by 5 bases and J by 2 bases; unmatched bases: 6. CDR3 nucleotide sequence: TGTGCCAGCAGCCAGAAGGGACAGGGACAAGAGACCCAGTACTTC. Its translation: CASSQKGQGQETQYF.

The chain couples TRBV6-1 to TRBJ2-5, with D maybe TRBD1 (6 bases). The J call may be incorrect, as the DNA end agrees better with TRBJ2-7. Per the germline V gene, CDR1 is MNHNS and CDR2 is SASEGT. This CDR3 has 12 amino acids. DNA of the CDR3: TGTGCCAGCAGGGACAGCTCCTACGAGCAGTACTTC. This codes for CASRDSSYEQYF.

The chain uses TRBV10-3 and TRBJ1-2; 9 bases line up with TRBD1. The CDR3 spans 14 residues. Germline lookup yields CDR1 ENHRY and CDR2 SYGVKD. J was trimmed by 7 bases and V by 3 bases; bases with no gene match: 6. The DNA of the CDR3 is TGTGCCATCAGTGATAGGGACAGGGCTTCTGGCTACACCTTC. This encodes CAISDRDRASGYTF.

CDR3 bases: TGCGCCAGCAGCTTTCAGGACACCGGGGAGCTGTTTTTT. This codes for CASSFQDTGELFF. The chain employs TRBV5-1 and TRBJ2-2; D is unresolved. CDR3 length: 13 residues. The V end lost 2 bases, the J end lost 3 bases, and 5 bases lay between the germline ends. Per germline, CDR1 SGHRS and CDR2 YFSETQ.

The V call is TRBV29-1, the J call TRBJ1-3; D unclear. Germline lookup yields CDR1 SQVTM and CDR2 ANQGSEA. With 5 bases removed from V and 0 bases from J, the gap between germline ends came to 14 bases. CDR3 size: 15 residues. The CDR3 region is CSVSGPQDSGNTIYF. CDR3 bases: TGCAGCGTTTCTGGCCCCCAAGACTCTGGAAACACCATATATTTT.

V gene TRBV6-1 combines with J gene TRBJ2-2, with D perhaps TRBD1 (6 bases). The CDR3 runs to 15 residues. The ends were cut back, 3 bases at V and 6 bases at J, with 14 bases in the middle. Germline values: CDR1 MNHNS, CDR2 SASEGT. The CDR3 DNA is TGTGCCAGCAGTGACACCGGGACAAAGTCCGGGGAGCTGTTTTTT. Translated, it gives CASSDTGTKSGELFF.

The sample holds a few counts of this clone. J is TRBJ2-5 and V is TRBV29-1; 8 bases map to TRBD1. The germline CDR1 and CDR2 sequences are SQVTM and ANQGSEA. CDR3 length: 13 amino acids. The J segment lost 7 bases and the V segment lost 6 bases, leaving 10 bases of the junction unmatched. The CDR3 protein is CSVRTGYAGTQYF. The CDR3 nucleotides read TGCAGCGTGCGGACAGGGTACGCGGGGACCCAGTACTTC.

This chain connects TRBV19 to TRBJ2-1; D is undetermined. The CDR3 contains 14 residues. Germline V gives CDR1 LNHDA, CDR2 SQIVND (reference sequence). V lost 7 bases, J lost 0 bases, and 10 bases lay in between. The CDR3 reads CASKLSSSYNEQFF. CDR3 DNA: TGTGCCAGTAAGCTGTCGAGCTCCTACAATGAGCAGTTCTTC. Supplemented by reference TRBV19 and TRBJ2-1, the full variable domain reads DGGITQSPKYLFRKEGQNVTLSCEQNLNHDAMYWYRQDPGQGLRLIYYSQIVNDFQKGDIAEGYSVSREKKESFPLTVTSAQKNPTAFYLCASKLSSSYNEQFFGPGTRLTVL.

This chain uses TRBV2 with TRBJ1-3; D is undetermined. V lost 0 bases to trimming and J lost 1 base, with 4 bases between them. The germline CDR1 and CDR2 sequences are SNHLY and FYNNEI. The CDR3 has 14 residues. CDR3 nucleotides: TGTGCCAGCAGTGAAGCGCGATCTGGAAACACCATATATTTT. It yields the protein CASSEARSGNTIYF.

This chain connects TRBV28 to TRBJ2-7, with D possibly being TRBD1 (5 bases). The CDR3 length is 12 residues. The V gene lost 1 base and the J gene lost 13 bases, with 14 bases spanning the gap. CDR1 is MDHEN and CDR2 is SYDVKM in the germline V gene. The CDR3 sequence is CASSLFEGDSYF. CDR3 DNA: TGTGCCAGCAGTTTATTCGAAGGCGACAGTTACTTC.

This clone has more than one count but fewer than ten. This chain connects TRBV7-2 to TRBJ2-1; D gene uncertain. V dropped 3 bases and J dropped 7 bases, with 7 bases sitting between them. The CDR3 totals 12 residues. Per the germline V gene, CDR1 is SGHTA and CDR2 is FQGNSA. The chain's CDR3 is CASSFLSNEQFF. The CDR3, as DNA: TGTGCCAGCAGCTTCCTGTCTAATGAGCAGTTCTTC.

CDR3: CASKLEGAPGAGNTIYF. As DNA, the CDR3 is TGTGCCAGCAAACTCGAGGGGGCGCCAGGGGCTGGAAACACCATATATTTT. J is TRBJ1-3 and V is TRBV2, with 7 bases that match TRBD1. Germline CDR1 and CDR2: SNHLY and FYNNEI. This CDR3 region has 17 residues. Unmatched junction bases numbered 14, after V lost 7 bases and J lost 2 bases.

The V call is TRBV7-9, the J call TRBJ2-5; D remains ambiguous. The J call is doubtful: the DNA matches TRBJ2-7 better. Germline values: CDR1 SEHNR, CDR2 FQNEAQ (reference sequence). This CDR3 spans 11 amino acids. CDR3 region: CASSLDHEQYF. The CDR3 nucleotides read TGTGCCAGCAGCTTAGATCACGAGCAGTACTTC.

The table lists this clone with a few counts. The V and J genes are TRBV5-4 and TRBJ2-2; 14 bases agree with TRBD2. CDR1 and CDR2 (germline): SGHNT, YYREEE (reference sequence). J lost 4 bases, V lost 6 bases, and 8 bases had no gene match. This CDR3 spans 17 amino acids. The CDR3 nucleotides are TGTGCCAGCACGACTAGCGGGGGGGCTTTGGGCACCGGGGAGCTGTTTTTT. Residues: CASTTSGGALGTGELFF.

In this sample, this clone turned up once. The CDR3 spells CASSLQGRMNEQFF. The DNA for the CDR3 is TGTGCCAGCAGTTTGCAGGGGCGCATGAATGAGCAGTTCTTC. The chain carries TRBV6-6 and TRBJ2-1; tentatively, D is TRBD1 (6 bases). This CDR3 contains 14 residues. Germline V CDR1 and CDR2: MNHNY, SVGAGI (reference sequence). Trimming stripped 4 bases from V and 7 bases from J, with 14 bases between.

The CDR3 loop is CASSQERVTKETQYF. Written as DNA, the CDR3 is TGTGCCAGCAGCCAAGAGAGGGTAACGAAAGAGACCCAGTACTTC. The rearrangement joins TRBV4-2 to TRBJ2-5, with TRBD2 as a possible D gene (5 bases). From germline, CDR1 is LGHNA and CDR2 YNFKEQ. V was cut by 0 bases and J by 3 bases, with 11 bases left in between. This CDR3 has 15 amino acids.

A note on this clone: The junction and the germline gene differ at one end; a read error may be behind it. The genes are TRBV4-1 and TRBJ2-4; 7 positions agree with TRBD2. There are 15 residues in the CDR3. Germline V gene data show CDR1 as MGHRA and CDR2 as YSYEKL. CDR3 DNA sequence: TGCGCCGGCAGCCAAGTGGGAAGCGGGGAAAACATTCAGTACTTC. This encodes CAGSQVGSGENIQYF.

In its sample, this clone was seen many times. This rearrangement joins TRBV9 to TRBJ2-3, with D maybe TRBD2 (6 bases). The CDR3 is made up of 14 amino acids. In germline, CDR1 is SGDLS, CDR2 YYNGEE. The V and J ends lost 2 bases and 2 bases respectively, with 9 bases between them. This chain's CDR3 is CASSVSGNTDTQYF. As DNA, the CDR3 is TGTGCCAGCAGCGTTAGCGGCAACACAGATACGCAGTATTTT. The whole variable domain, filled in from reference TRBV9 and TRBJ2-3, reads DSGVTQTPKHLITATGQRVTLRCSPRSGDLSVYWYQQSLDQGLQFLIQYYNGEERAKGNILERFSAQQFPDLHSELNLSSLELGDSALYFCASSVSGNTDTQYFGPGTRLTVL.

This chain joins TRBV27 and TRBJ1-5; unclear D gene. Germline lookup yields CDR1 MNHEY and CDR2 SMNVEV (reference sequence). V was trimmed by 5 bases and J by 2 bases, leaving 13 bases between them. The CDR3 sequence is 15 residues long. CDR3: CASSLGGWGNQPQHF. The CDR3 DNA follows: TGTGCCAGCAGTCTGGGAGGATGGGGCAATCAGCCCCAGCATTTT.

This chain links TRBV6-1 with TRBJ2-7; TRBD2 is a possible D gene (6 bases). This CDR3 comprises 12 residues. Per the germline V gene, CDR1 is MNHNS and CDR2 is SASEGT. V shed 10 bases and J shed 0 bases, with 10 bases lying between them. The chain's CDR3 is CATGGDSYEQYV. The CDR3 nucleotides read TGTGCCACCGGCGGGGACTCCTACGAGCAGTACGTC.